The 26 T cell receptor beta chains below all came from one sample that was sequenced in a study of blood T cell repertoires in COVID-19. The data were produced by immunoSEQ multiplex PCR, yet TCRdb's version contains in-frame clones alone and is incomplete. This sample has about 410,000 clones; about 90% occur once, and the top ten carry 1.5% to 2%. Sequences were obtained from PBMCs or T cells enriched from blood (not recorded which). The receptors derive from a woman in her 30s who had recovered from COVID-19.

V and J are TRBV7-8 and TRBJ2-1; 14 bases fit TRBD2. V was clipped by 1 base and J by 7 bases; unmatched bases: 9. The germline CDR1 and CDR2 sequences are SGHVS and FQNEAQ. The CDR3 length is 18 residues. The CDR3 DNA sequence: TGTGCCAGCAGCTTAGGGTGGACTAGCGGGAGGTTCGGGAATGAGCAGTTCTTC. Amino acids: CASSLGWTSGRFGNEQFF.

The CDR3: CASAWDSLNEKLFF. CDR3 nucleotides: TGCGCCAGCGCGTGGGACAGTTTAAATGAAAAACTGTTTTTT. The rearrangement uses TRBV4-1 and TRBJ1-4; 7 positions agree with TRBD1. CDR1 is MGHRA and CDR2 is YSYEKL in the germline V gene. Trimming cost V 8 bases and J 5 bases; bases outside gene matches: 8. The CDR3 is made up of 14 amino acids.

The rearrangement links TRBV3-1 (or the pseudogene TRBV3-2) to TRBJ1-5; tentative D call: TRBD1 (5 bases). V lost 3 bases, J lost 1 base, and 19 bases lay in between. This CDR3 has 18 amino acids. CDR1 LGHDT and CDR2 YNNKEL come from the germline V gene (reference sequence). As DNA, the CDR3 is TGTGCCAGCAGCCATCACCGACCGGGGGGAGGCAGCAATCAGCCCCAGCATTTT. Its protein is CASSHHRPGGGSNQPQHF.

The chain couples TRBV30 to TRBJ2-7; TRBD1 agrees at 9 bases. V was clipped by 4 bases and J by 4 bases; unmatched bases: 8. The CDR3 is made up of 14 amino acids. The germline V gene has CDR1 GTSNPN and CDR2 SVGIG (reference sequence). In DNA form, the CDR3 reads TGTGCCTGGACCCGAGGACAGGGGATATACGAGCAGTACTTC. It yields the protein CAWTRGQGIYEQYF.

The rearrangement joins TRBV24-1 to TRBJ2-1; D not certain. Trimming removed 5 bases at V and 6 bases at J, with 16 bases between. Looked up from germline, CDR1 is KGHDR and CDR2 is SFDVKD. The CDR3 runs to 15 residues. In DNA form, the CDR3 reads TGTGCCACCAGTGGCGCATCCGAGAGTTTCAATGAGCAGTTCTTC. Protein product: CATSGASESFNEQFF.

In this sample, this clone turned up a few times. The genes are TRBV10-2 and TRBJ1-1; possible D gene TRBD1, 5 bases. The CDR3 has 13 amino acids. Germline values: CDR1 WSHSY, CDR2 SAAADI. Trimming left V 7 bases short and J 1 base short, with 10 bases between. CDR3 sequence: CASTATENTEAFF. The CDR3 bases are TGCGCCAGCACCGCGACAGAGAACACTGAAGCTTTCTTT.

CDR3 protein: CSVEDRGSGIMAGQYF. The CDR3 DNA reads TGCAGCGTTGAAGATAGAGGGAGTGGGATAATGGCGGGGCAGTACTTC. This chain connects TRBV29-1 to TRBJ2-7; a possible D gene is TRBD2 (5 bases). CDR3 length: 16 amino acids. Germline V gene sequence: CDR1 SQVTM, CDR2 ANQGSEA. Trimming left V 0 bases short and J 9 bases short, with 24 bases between.

The chain has TRBV19 and TRBJ1-5; no definite D call. The CDR3 extends over 12 amino acids. Germline CDR1 LNHDA, CDR2 SQIVND (reference sequence). V lost 3 bases to trimming and J lost 5 bases, with 5 bases between them. The CDR3 bases are TGTGCCAGTAGTATTAGTTATCAGCCCCAGCATTTT. Amino acids: CASSISYQPQHF.

The chain links TRBV5-1 to TRBJ1-2; D is undetermined. V lost 5 bases and J 3 bases, leaving 8 bases between the germline ends. This CDR3 is 12 amino acids long. CDR1 and CDR2 from the germline V gene are SGHRS and YFSETQ. CDR3 DNA: TGCGCCAGCAGGGTTACGGACTATGGCTACACCTTC. Protein: CASRVTDYGYTF.

This clone is a singleton in its sample. This chain links TRBV18 with TRBJ2-2, with 10 bases that match TRBD2. Germline-derived CDR1 and CDR2 are KGHSH and LQKENI. The CDR3 runs to 16 residues. With 8 bases clipped from V and 0 bases from J, the junction kept 6 bases outside the gene matches. Here the CDR3 DNA reads TGTGCCAGCACGCAAGCGGGGGGGACGAACACCGGGGAGCTGTTTTTT. Translated: CASTQAGGTNTGELFF.

This clone was observed a single time. V and J are TRBV6-1 and TRBJ2-2, with a tentative D call TRBD2 (6 bases). Germline V CDR1 and CDR2: MNHNS, SASEGT. The CDR3 length is 15 residues. Trimming pared 1 base from V and 2 bases from J, leaving 8 bases between. The CDR3 DNA sequence: TGTGCCAGCAGTGAAGTGGCGGGAAACACCGGGGAGCTGTTTTTT. Translation gives CASSEVAGNTGELFF.

The genes are TRBV5-4 and TRBJ1-2, with D hard to call. CDR3 length: 14 residues. Germline assignment: CDR1 SGHNT and CDR2 YYREEE (reference sequence). The germline V and J ends were trimmed by 4 bases and 3 bases, with 13 bases remaining between them. The CDR3 DNA reads as TGTGCCAGCAGCCGGCGGGGTCGTGACTATGGCTACACCTTC. Residues: CASSRRGRDYGYTF.

The V call is TRBV9, the J call TRBJ1-4; possible D gene TRBD1, 6 bases. Deletions cut 0 bases from V and 3 bases from J, with 9 bases between. CDR1 SGDLS and CDR2 YYNGEE come from the germline V gene. CDR3 size: 15 residues. The CDR3 protein is CASSVAGGPNEKLFF. CDR3 nucleotide sequence: TGTGCCAGCAGCGTAGCGGGGGGGCCTAATGAAAAACTGTTTTTT.

The chain carries TRBV7-9 and TRBJ1-5, with 11 nucleotides matching TRBD1. CDR3 length equals 15 residues. V was clipped by 5 bases and J by 3 bases; unmatched bases: 3. Germline V gene data show CDR1 as SEHNR and CDR2 as FQNEAQ (reference sequence). For the CDR3, the DNA is TGTGCCAGCAGCGGGGACAGGGGGAACAATCAGCCCCAGCATTTT. Translation gives CASSGDRGNNQPQHF. The variable domain in full, completed from reference TRBV7-9 and TRBJ1-5, reads DTGVSQNPRHKITKRGQNVTFRCDPISEHNRLYWYRQTLGQGPEFLTYFQNEAQLEKSRLLSDRFSAERPKGSFSTLEIQRTEQGDSAMYLCASSGDRGNNQPQHFGDGTRLSIL.

The chain combines TRBV2 with TRBJ1-1; D remains unclear. V was cut by 6 bases and J by 10 bases, with 15 bases left in between. This CDR3 spans 12 amino acids. The germline gives CDR1 SNHLY, CDR2 FYNNEI. In DNA form, the CDR3 reads TGTGCCAGCAGGGAGGGAATTATCGGAGCTTTCTTT. As protein: CASREGIIGAFF.

The chain combines TRBV7-2 with TRBJ1-6; possible D gene TRBD1, 5 bases. Germline CDR1 SGHTA, CDR2 FQGNSA. The V gene lost 1 base and the J gene lost 7 bases, with 17 bases spanning the gap. This CDR3 comprises 17 residues. DNA for the CDR3: TGTGCCAGCAGCTTAGAAACTTCGGCAGGGTGGAATTCACCCCTCCACTTT. The encoded protein is CASSLETSAGWNSPLHF.

The V call is TRBV7-9, the J call TRBJ2-2, with D maybe TRBD1 (6 bases). The CDR3 has 15 residues. Between the trimmed V and J ends, which lost 5 bases and 3 bases, there was a span of 13 bases. CDR1 is SEHNR, CDR2 FQNEAQ, per germline (reference sequence). CDR3 sequence (DNA): TGTGCCAGCAGCCTAAAACAGGGATACACCGGGGAGCTGTTTTTT. This gives the protein CASSLKQGYTGELFF.

V gene TRBV19 combines with J gene TRBJ2-5; 11 bases match TRBD2. The CDR3 is made up of 17 amino acids. CDR1 is LNHDA, CDR2 SQIVND, per germline (reference sequence). Unmatched junction bases numbered 8, after V lost 3 bases and J lost 2 bases. CDR3 loop: CASSISRLAGGQETQYF. The CDR3 DNA reads TGTGCCAGTAGTATTAGTCGGCTAGCGGGAGGACAAGAGACCCAGTACTTC.

This rearrangement joins TRBV30 to TRBJ2-7, with TRBD2 identical over 8 bases. CDR3 length: 14 amino acids. Germline trimming cut 0 bases from V and 4 bases from J; bases unmatched to any gene: 5. The germline V gene encodes CDR1 GTSNPN and CDR2 SVGIG (reference sequence). The CDR3 loop is CAWSVRTSGYEQYF. The CDR3 DNA reads as TGTGCCTGGAGTGTACGTACTAGCGGTTACGAGCAGTACTTC. The full variable domain, with the rest looked up from reference TRBV30 and TRBJ2-7, is SQTIHQWPATLVQPVGSPLSLECTVEGTSNPNLYWYRQAAGRGLQLLFYSVGIGQISSEVPQNLSASRPQDRQFILSSKKLLLSDSGFYLCAWSVRTSGYEQYFGPGTRLTVT.

This clone has only one observation. V and J are TRBV6-5 and TRBJ1-2, with D possibly matching TRBD1 (6 bases). CDR1 MNHEY and CDR2 SVGAGI come from the germline V gene. Trimming removed 6 bases from V and 3 bases from J, with 11 bases in between. This CDR3 contains 13 residues. The DNA of the CDR3 is TGTGCCAGCAGAGGGGCAGGGGACTATGGCTACACCTTC. It encodes CASRGAGDYGYTF.

This sequence joins TRBV30 and TRBJ2-7; 14 bases map to TRBD2. The germline V gene encodes CDR1 GTSNPN and CDR2 SVGIG (reference sequence). This CDR3 contains 18 residues. Unmatched junction bases numbered 12, after V lost 1 base and J lost 4 bases. The CDR3 region is CAWSGVERGTSGSYEQYF. The DNA for the CDR3 is TGTGCCTGGAGTGGGGTGGAAAGAGGGACTAGCGGGAGTTACGAGCAGTACTTC.

The chain couples TRBV4-1 to TRBJ1-2; 7 bases are a match to TRBD1. V trimming: 0 bases; J trimming: 2 bases; junction bases outside the gene matches: 9. This CDR3 contains 17 residues. Germline V CDR1 and CDR2: MGHRA, YSYEKL. The DNA of the CDR3 is TGCGCCAGCAGCCAAGACCAGGAAGGGGGCGGCAACTATGGCTACACCTTC. Translation: CASSQDQEGGGNYGYTF.

About this clone: The germline gene is not matched at one end of the junction; a read error may be the cause. The chain recombines TRBV10-2 with TRBJ1-1, with TRBD1 matching over 7 bases. Germline V gives CDR1 WSHSY, CDR2 SAAADI. The CDR3 consists of 16 residues. DNA of the CDR3: TGCGCCATCAGTAAGGGACAGCAACTTATGAACACTGAAGCTTTCTTT. It encodes CAISKGQQLMNTEAFF.

The genes are TRBV7-9 and TRBJ1-2; D is uncertain. CDR3 length: 13 amino acids. Trimming left V 5 bases short and J 9 bases short, with 16 bases between. CDR1 and CDR2 from the germline V gene are SEHNR and FQNEAQ (reference sequence). DNA for the CDR3: TGTGCCAGCAGCCAAGCCCAATCGCCTAGCTACACCTTC. This codes for CASSQAQSPSYTF.

This clone was observed once. This chain links TRBV7-9 with TRBJ2-7; 10 bases are shared with TRBD2. Germline assignment: CDR1 SEHNR and CDR2 FQNEAQ (reference sequence). J gave up 3 bases and V 0 bases, and 2 bases lay outside the gene matches. This CDR3 comprises 15 residues. Here the CDR3 DNA reads TGTGCCAGCAGCTTAGCGGCTAGCGGGAGCTACGAGCAGTACTTC. Translation: CASSLAASGSYEQYF.

The CDR3 nucleotides read TGTGCCAGCAGTAGAGCTCGGGGGGGCAATGAGCAGTTCTTC. Translated: CASSRARGGNEQFF. The V gene is TRBV28, the J gene TRBJ2-1; 8 bases are a match to TRBD2. CDR3 length equals 14 residues. Unmatched junction bases numbered 6, after V lost 5 bases and J lost 6 bases. Per the germline V gene, CDR1 is MDHEN and CDR2 is SYDVKM.